The 9 T cell receptor beta chains presented below share a single source sample, sequenced in a study of memory CD4+ T cells and cytomegalovirus serostatus. Assay used: immunoSEQ multiplex PCR; TCRdb lists only in-frame clones, some missing. The sample comprises over 75,000 clones, roughly 80% of which are singletons, and 3.6% rests with the top ten. Single viable CD3+CD4+CD8-CD45RO+ cells were sorted as the memory CD4+ T cells. Sequenced sample: memory CD4+ T cells from blood. These receptors originate from an adult in good health and CMV-seropositive.

The chain employs TRBV28 and TRBJ2-7; D gene uncertain. The CDR3 loop spans 12 amino acids. Trimming left V 1 base short and J 4 bases short, with 5 bases between. Per the germline V gene, CDR1 is MDHEN and CDR2 is SYDVKM. CDR3 residues: CASSLSSYEQYF. The DNA of the CDR3 is TGTGCCAGCAGTTTATCAAGTTACGAGCAGTACTTC. The variable domain in full, with the rest retrieved from reference TRBV28 and TRBJ2-7, is DVKVTQSSRYLVKRTGEKVFLECVQDMDHENMFWYRQDPGLGLRLIYFSYDVKMKEKGDIPEGYSVSREKKERFSLILESASTNQTSMYLCASSLSSYEQYFGPGTRLTVT.

This clone was detected only a few times. The chain recombines TRBV19 with TRBJ2-5; 9 bases match TRBD1. CDR1 LNHDA and CDR2 SQIVND come from the germline V gene (reference sequence). The length of the CDR3 is 15 residues. Trimming removed 4 bases from V and 5 bases from J; junction bases left unmatched: 8. This chain's CDR3 is CASSNRGQGFETQYF. CDR3 nucleotide sequence: TGTGCCAGTAGTAACCGGGGACAGGGTTTCGAGACCCAGTACTTC. Combining the CDR3 with reference TRBV19 and TRBJ2-5 gives the whole variable domain DGGITQSPKYLFRKEGQNVTLSCEQNLNHDAMYWYRQDPGQGLRLIYYSQIVNDFQKGDIAEGYSVSREKKESFPLTVTSAQKNPTAFYLCASSNRGQGFETQYFGPGTRLLVL.

V is TRBV4-2 and J is TRBJ2-5, with 8 bases identical to TRBD2. V dropped 1 base and J dropped 5; count of bases not matched to a gene: 6. The CDR3 is 15 amino acids. Germline V gene data show CDR1 as LGHNA and CDR2 as YNFKEQ. The CDR3 nucleotides read TGTGCCAGCAGCCAAGGTACGCGGGAGGCGGAGACCCAGTACTTC. Translated: CASSQGTREAETQYF.

The rearrangement uses TRBV5-5 and TRBJ2-7, with a possible D match to TRBD2 (6 bases). From germline, CDR1 is SGHKS and CDR2 YYEKEE (reference sequence). Trimming pared 2 bases from V and 7 bases from J, leaving 13 bases between. The CDR3 consists of 13 residues. CDR3 loop: CASSLVLRGEQYF. The CDR3 nucleotides are TGTGCCAGCAGCTTAGTTCTACGGGGGGAGCAGTACTTC.

This chain uses TRBV11-3 with TRBJ2-1, with 13 bases matching TRBD2. The CDR3 spans 16 residues. Germline V gene data show CDR1 as SGHNT and CDR2 as YENEEA. Trimming took 2 bases from V and 8 from J; bases not matched to a gene: 6. The CDR3 loop reads CASSLQGTSGNYEQFF. The CDR3 DNA follows: TGTGCCAGCAGCTTACAGGGGACTAGCGGGAACTATGAGCAGTTCTTC.

This sequence joins TRBV28 and TRBJ2-1; 7 bases agree with TRBD1. This CDR3 region has 14 residues. Germline loops: CDR1 MDHEN, CDR2 SYDVKM. With V trimmed by 2 bases and J by 5 bases, 3 bases remained unmatched. CDR3 DNA sequence: TGTGCCAGCAGTTTACTACAGGGGAACAATGAGCAGTTCTTC. Encoded protein: CASSLLQGNNEQFF.

V and J are TRBV9 and TRBJ2-5, with TRBD1 matching over 9 bases. The V gene's germline CDR1 is SGDLS and CDR2 YYNGEE. Trimming at V came to 6 bases and at J to 4 bases, leaving 10 bases not matched to a gene. The CDR3 spans 15 residues. This chain's CDR3 is CASTPRQGGGETQYF. In nucleotides, the CDR3 is TGTGCCAGCACCCCCAGACAGGGGGGAGGAGAGACCCAGTACTTC.

The chain joins TRBV4-1 to TRBJ2-2; 13 bases align to TRBD2. This CDR3 spans 16 amino acids. With V trimmed by 4 bases and J by 4 bases, 3 bases remained unmatched. Germline values: CDR1 MGHRA, CDR2 YSYEKL. For the CDR3, the DNA is TGCGCCAGCAGCCCTCGACTAGCGGGAGGCACCGGGGAGCTGTTTTTT. It codes for CASSPRLAGGTGELFF.

The V and J genes are TRBV7-3 and TRBJ2-5; possibly TRBD2 for D (5 bases). The CDR3 runs to 12 residues. V was cut by 3 bases and J by 5 bases, with 7 bases left in between. From germline, CDR1 is SGHTA and CDR2 FQGTGA. The CDR3 protein is CASSLPGETQYF. The CDR3 nucleotides read TGTGCCAGCAGCTTGCCGGGGGAGACCCAGTACTTC.